This TCR beta chain was recorded in a study of CD8 T cells in Susac syndrome. The sequenced target, TCR beta, came from blood CD8+ and CD4+ T cells. J was trimmed by 4 bases and V by 9 bases; bases with no gene match: 12. There are 15 residues in the CDR3. The germline CDR1 and CDR2 sequences are WSHSY and SAAADI. The authors reverse transcribed about 0.5 to 1 ug RNA with random hexamers. Multiplex immunoSEQ PCR targeted 54 Vbeta and 13 Jbeta TCR beta segments. TCRdb reanalysed the immunoSEQ multiplex PCR reads using MiXCR and keeps one entry per CDR3 protein. Of about 190,000 distinct CDR3 sequences in the sample, 95% were seen once.

This TCR was sampled from a human donor with Susac syndrome. The sample consisted of CD8+ T cells from PBMCs. V and J are TRBV10-2 and TRBJ2-5, with 9 nucleotides matching TRBD2. The CDR3 is CASQGVAGVGETQYF. Here the CDR3 DNA reads TGCGCCAGTCAAGGTGTAGCGGGAGTTGGAGAGACCCAGTACTTC.